This TCR beta chain derives from a study of T cell repertoires in cytomegalovirus infection (dated by TCRdb to about 2019). Regarding the complete study: The peptide stimulations were aimed at well-studied HLA-B-restricted epitopes as well as recently identified HLA-C-restricted CMV epitopes, whose presentation resists viral immunomodulation. Donor HLA type was relevant to the analysis, as public TCR beta signatures indicated carriage of CMV infection together with the matching HLA type.

The treatment or condition label here, explained by the study, means: in vitro stimulation with specific CMV peptide epitopes to enrich CMV-specific T cells. The investigation overall reported the following: The ex vivo response was dominated by HLA-C-restricted CMV-specific TCR beta clonotypes, and the single most frequent clonotype in two of eight donors was supplied by these HLA-C-restricted clonotypes. Cumulative frequency of public TCR beta family members discriminated carriers of CMV infection plus the relevant HLA type in this cohort and an independent roughly 320-donor cohort.

Sequencing relied on an Illumina HiSeq 1500. The public reads were reanalyzed by TCRdb: fastp trimming at Q25, MiXCR alignment, in-frame beta chains only. Rows with one shared CDR3 protein collapse into an entry with the most common genes and DNA. The sample table records around 360,000 distinct CDR3 sequences; about 35% of these occur just once. Roughly 14% of the sample rests with the top ten. Worth noting for this clonotype: Its antigen remains unidentified. Within one base of it there is no much larger clone, and no base qualities were kept.

V and J are truncated by 3 bases and 5 bases respectively, leaving an intervening sequence of 17 bases. CDR1 and CDR2, per the germline V gene (reference sequence), are SEHNR and FQNEAQ. Including cysteine and phenylalanine, the CDR3 has 16 amino acids. Only CDR3 DNA remains: 48 bases, in frame from the first base. The rearrangement combines TRBV7-9 with TRBJ1-5; 6 matching bases give a weak D call of TRBD1. This material consisted of cultured PBMCs, taken from culture after CMV antigen stimulation. This sequence was found in a human donor in good health (CMV status not recorded). Some clones in this sample may be carry-over from other donors' samples. The sequence in DNA is TGTGCCAGCAGCTTGAGTGTGGGGCAGGGGTATCAGCCCCAGCATTTT. It is translated as CASSLSVGQGYQPQHF.